This entry lists 26 T cell receptor beta chains sequenced from one sample in a study of blood T cell repertoires in COVID-19. The protocol was immunoSEQ multiplex PCR, while the TCRdb copy is restricted to in-frame clones and leaves out a portion. The table records tens of thousands of clones, roughly 80% of them present only once. The material sequenced was peripheral blood. The receptors stem from a human donor in a cohort sampled during active COVID-19.

This chain links TRBV7-9 with TRBJ1-4; D uncertain. CDR1 is SEHNR, CDR2 FQNEAQ, per germline (reference sequence). The CDR3 is 16 amino acids. Deletions cut 5 bases from V and 0 bases from J, with 13 bases between. CDR3: CASSPSNIATNEKLFF. The CDR3 DNA follows: TGTGCCAGCAGCCCCTCTAATATTGCAACTAATGAAAAACTGTTTTTT.

The chain combines TRBV23-1 with TRBJ1-6; 7 bases align to TRBD1. TRBV23-1 is sorted into the ORF group, with uncertain function. This CDR3 is built from 16 residues. With V trimmed by 2 bases and J by 9 bases, 10 bases remained unmatched. The CDR3 DNA is TGCGCCAGCAGTCAAGTTCGCCACAGGGGTTGTTCACCCCTCCACTTT. Translating gives CASSQVRHRGCSPLHF.

The CDR3 region is CASSSGWGPNTGELFF. CDR3 coding DNA: TGTGCCAGCAGCTCAGGGTGGGGCCCGAACACCGGGGAGCTGTTTTTT. The chain is built from TRBV3-1 (or the pseudogene TRBV3-2) and TRBJ2-2, with TRBD1 as a possible D gene (5 bases). The CDR3 is made up of 16 amino acids. CDR1 and CDR2 from the germline V gene are LGHDT and YNNKEL (reference sequence). V was shortened by 5 bases and J by 0 bases, with 13 bases between the two germline ends.

The rearrangement joins TRBV11-2 to TRBJ1-2; the D gene is possibly TRBD1 (6 bases). Germline CDR1 and CDR2: SGHAT and FQNNGV. The CDR3 has 13 amino acids. Between the trimmed V and J ends, which lost 4 bases and 2 bases, there was a span of 8 bases. The CDR3 nucleotides are TGTGCCAGCAGCTCAACAGGGAACTATGGCTACACCTTC. Translating gives CASSSTGNYGYTF.

The chain combines TRBV28 with TRBJ2-1; TRBD2 matches at 8 bases. The germline V gene has CDR1 MDHEN and CDR2 SYDVKM. The CDR3 runs 14 residues. J gave up 9 bases and V 7 bases, and 11 bases lay outside the gene matches. CDR3 DNA sequence: TGTGCCAGCATCTACCCTAGTCGGGAGGGTGAGCAGTTCTTC. Amino acid sequence: CASIYPSREGEQFF.

The chain employs TRBV2 and TRBJ1-6; tentative D call: TRBD1 (5 bases). Germline V gene data show CDR1 as SNHLY and CDR2 as FYNNEI. Between the trimmed V and J ends, which lost 4 bases and 9 bases, there was a span of 16 bases. The CDR3 totals 15 residues. CDR3 in amino acids: CASSGLEGPGSPLHF. CDR3 sequence (DNA): TGTGCCAGCAGTGGATTGGAGGGGCCAGGTTCACCCCTCCACTTT.

The chain combines TRBV7-2 with TRBJ2-1; TRBD2 is a possible D gene (6 bases). The V and J ends lost 1 base and 0 bases respectively, with 10 bases between them. CDR3 length: 16 residues. CDR1 is SGHTA, CDR2 FQGNSA, per germline. CDR3 DNA sequence: TGTGCCAGCAGCTTAGTTAGCGGTAGCTCCTACAATGAGCAGTTCTTC. Its protein product is CASSLVSGSSYNEQFF. The full variable domain, rest sourced from reference TRBV7-2 and TRBJ2-1, is GAGVSQSPSNKVTEKGKDVELRCDPISGHTALYWYRQSLGQGLEFLIYFQGNSAPDKSGLPSDRFSAERTGGSVSTLTIQRTQQEDSAVYLCASSLVSGSSYNEQFFGPGTRLTVL.

This clone was found once. This sequence joins TRBV5-1 and TRBJ2-3; 7 bases align to TRBD2. Trimming removed 0 bases from V and 2 bases from J; junction bases left unmatched: 3. Germline V gene lookup returns CDR1 SGHRS and CDR2 YFSETQ. The CDR3 is 15 residues long. CDR3 region: CASSLEAGDTDTQYF. The CDR3 DNA reads as TGCGCCAGCAGCTTGGAGGCGGGAGACACAGATACGCAGTATTTT.

This chain connects TRBV10-3 to TRBJ1-1; 7 nucleotides agree with TRBD1. This CDR3 comprises 18 residues. V shed 0 bases, J shed 0 bases, and the junction held 10 bases outside the gene matches. Germline V gives CDR1 ENHRY, CDR2 SYGVKD. The DNA for the CDR3 is TGTGCCATCAGTGAGTCAAGGGGGCAGGGGGATATGAACACTGAAGCTTTCTTT. Protein: CAISESRGQGDMNTEAFF.

The chain uses TRBV3-1 (or the pseudogene TRBV3-2) and TRBJ1-4, with unresolved D. The CDR3 is 14 amino acids. V gave up 0 bases and J gave up 4 bases, with 6 bases separating them. Per the germline V gene, CDR1 is LGHDT and CDR2 is YNNKEL (reference sequence). The CDR3 here is CASSQDYGNEKLFF. CDR3 sequence (DNA): TGTGCCAGCAGCCAAGATTACGGTAATGAAAAACTGTTTTTT.

This clone was seen many times. CDR3 residues: CASKTPSRGPDLTSGNTIYF. CDR3 nucleotides: TGTGCCAGCAAAACCCCCTCCCGAGGGCCTGACCTTACCTCTGGAAACACCATATATTTT. The chain links TRBV2 to TRBJ1-3; no clear D. Germline CDR1 reads SNHLY; CDR2 reads FYNNEI. V was cut by 7 bases and J by 0 bases, with 28 bases left in between. This CDR3 is 20 amino acids long.

This clone came up a few times. The chain recombines TRBV29-1 with TRBJ1-1; 10 bases are shared with TRBD1. Trimming removed 7 bases from V and 9 bases from J; junction bases left unmatched: 11. From germline, CDR1 is SQVTM and CDR2 ANQGSEA. The CDR3 loop spans 13 amino acids. In DNA, the CDR3 is TGCAGCGCCATCGACAGGGGGCGTCTGAAAGCTTTCTTT. Its protein is CSAIDRGRLKAFF.

The V and J genes are TRBV5-1 and TRBJ2-7, with 9 bases matching TRBD1. The CDR3 runs 17 residues. Germline V CDR1 and CDR2: SGHRS, YFSETQ. J gave up 0 bases and V 4 bases, and 11 bases lay outside the gene matches. The CDR3 here is CASSPTTGTGLSYEQYF. The CDR3 nucleotides are TGCGCCAGCAGCCCCACTACCGGGACAGGGCTCTCCTACGAGCAGTACTTC.

The J gene is TRBJ2-3, the V gene TRBV9, with 8 bases fitting TRBD2. CDR3 length equals 17 residues. J was trimmed by 1 base and V by 3 bases; bases with no gene match: 10. Germline loops: CDR1 SGDLS, CDR2 YYNGEE. CDR3 in amino acids: CASSARERETGTDTQYF. The CDR3 DNA sequence: TGTGCCAGCAGCGCGCGGGAGCGGGAGACGGGCACAGATACGCAGTATTTT.

The V call is TRBV7-9, the J call TRBJ2-7; perhaps TRBD1 as D (5 bases). In germline, CDR1 is SEHNR, CDR2 FQNEAQ (reference sequence). Deletions cut 1 base from V and 3 bases from J, with 10 bases between. This CDR3 region has 14 residues. CDR3 in DNA: TGTGCCAGCAGCTTAGTCCCAGGGATCTACGAGCAGTACTTC. This sequence encodes CASSLVPGIYEQYF.

Here the CDR3 reads CASTPRGTYNEQFF. In DNA form, the CDR3 reads TGTGCCAGCACCCCGAGAGGGACATACAATGAGCAGTTCTTC. The chain links TRBV27 to TRBJ2-1; tentatively, D is TRBD1 (6 bases). V was shortened by 7 bases and J by 4 bases, with 14 bases between the two germline ends. This CDR3 spans 14 amino acids. Per the germline V gene, CDR1 is MNHEY and CDR2 is SMNVEV (reference sequence).

This clone turned up a few times. This chain uses TRBV20-1 with TRBJ1-5; D is unclear. This CDR3 region has 11 residues. Per the germline V gene, CDR1 is DFQATT and CDR2 is SNEGSKA (reference sequence). V was trimmed by 5 bases and J by 7 bases, leaving 9 bases between them. The CDR3 DNA sequence: TGCAGTGCTGGTGGAGTCCAGCCCCAGCATTTT. Amino acids: CSAGGVQPQHF.

The V and J genes are TRBV11-2 and TRBJ2-7; a weak D match, TRBD2 (6 bases). This CDR3 comprises 16 residues. Per germline, CDR1 SGHAT and CDR2 FQNNGV. V shed 5 bases and J shed 0 bases, with 17 bases lying between them. CDR3: CASSQDPGDFSYEQYF. The CDR3, as DNA: TGTGCCAGCAGCCAGGACCCGGGGGACTTCTCCTACGAGCAGTACTTC. The variable domain in full, with the rest retrieved from reference TRBV11-2 and TRBJ2-7, is EAGVAQSPRYKIIEKRQSVAFWCNPISGHATLYWYQQILGQGPKLLIQFQNNGVVDDSQLPKDRFSAERLKGVDSTLKIQPAKLEDSAVYLCASSQDPGDFSYEQYFGPGTRLTVT.

The rearrangement links TRBV7-9 to TRBJ1-2; tentatively, D is TRBD1 (6 bases). This CDR3 comprises 15 residues. Germline V gene sequence: CDR1 SEHNR, CDR2 FQNEAQ (reference sequence). The V end lost 5 bases, the J end lost 3 bases, and 16 bases lay between the germline ends. Here the CDR3 DNA reads TGTGCCAGCAGCCCTAGGACAGATTCGGACTATGGCTACACCTTC. Residues: CASSPRTDSDYGYTF.

V is TRBV11-2 and J is TRBJ1-1, with D uncertain. The CDR3 totals 13 residues. The V gene's germline CDR1 is SGHAT and CDR2 FQNNGV. Trimming removed 4 bases from V and 3 bases from J, with 9 bases in between. The DNA for the CDR3 is TGTGCCAGCAGCTCCGGCGAGGACACTGAAGCTTTCTTT. This gives the protein CASSSGEDTEAFF.

This clone has more than one count but fewer than ten. The V and J genes are TRBV7-8 and TRBJ1-1; perhaps TRBD1 as D (6 bases). The germline CDR1 and CDR2 sequences are SGHVS and FQNEAQ. There are 13 residues in the CDR3. The V end lost 4 bases, the J end lost 7 bases, and 13 bases lay between the germline ends. The CDR3 here is CASSYAQGREAFF. The CDR3 DNA follows: TGTGCCAGCAGCTACGCACAGGGCCGTGAAGCTTTCTTT. Looking up the rest from reference TRBV7-8 and TRBJ1-1 gives the full variable domain: GAGVSQSPRYKVAKRGQDVALRCDPISGHVSLFWYQQALGQGPEFLTYFQNEAQLDKSGLPSDRFFAERPEGSVSTLKIQRTQQEDSAVYLCASSYAQGREAFFGQGTRLTVV.

The rearrangement uses TRBV7-2 and TRBJ2-3; a possible D gene is TRBD1 (6 bases). This CDR3 has 12 residues. The germline V gene encodes CDR1 SGHTA and CDR2 FQGNSA. Trimming removed 2 bases from V and 6 bases from J, with 6 bases in between. In DNA form, the CDR3 reads TGTGCCAGCAGCTTACAGGGGGATACGCAGTATTTT. It yields the protein CASSLQGDTQYF.

This clone has a handful of counts. The chain is built from TRBV24-1 and TRBJ2-1, with 8 positions matching TRBD1. The CDR3 runs 12 residues. CDR1 and CDR2 from the germline V gene are KGHDR and SFDVKD. V shed 5 bases and J 11 bases; nucleotides not matched to a gene: 4. In DNA form, the CDR3 reads TGTGCCACCAGTGGGGGACAGGACAAGCAGTTCTTC. Protein sequence: CATSGGQDKQFF.

The chain couples TRBV30 to TRBJ2-5, with 11 bases matching TRBD2. CDR1 is GTSNPN and CDR2 is SVGIG in the germline V gene (reference sequence). CDR3 length equals 16 residues. The junction had 10 bases not matched to a gene; V was cut back by 2 bases and J by 5 bases. The CDR3 DNA follows: TGTGCCTGGAGTTATAGCGGGGGGGCCCTTGTGGAGACCCAGTACTTC. The encoded protein is CAWSYSGGALVETQYF.

The rearrangement links TRBV29-1 to TRBJ2-3; maybe TRBD1 (6 bases). The CDR3 spans 13 residues. V was cut by 7 bases and J by 0 bases, with 11 bases left in between. Germline V CDR1 and CDR2: SQVTM, ANQGSEA. CDR3 amino acids: CSARGTSTDTQYF. DNA for the CDR3: TGCAGCGCCAGGGGAACTAGCACAGATACGCAGTATTTT.

This chain uses TRBV11-2 with TRBJ2-7; D not certain. Trimming shortened V by 1 base and J by 1 base, and 2 bases separated the two germline ends. The CDR3 spans 12 residues. The germline V gene encodes CDR1 SGHAT and CDR2 FQNNGV. CDR3 bases: TGTGCCAGCAGCTTAGCGTCCTACGAGCAGTACTTC. Its protein product is CASSLASYEQYF.